One TCR beta chain is described in this entry. The CDR3 has 14 amino acids. CDR1 is SNHLY, CDR2 FYNNEI, per germline. Trimming removed 8 bases from V and 3 bases from J, with 14 bases in between. The data were taken from a study of shared clonotypes between healthy human individuals. Each unsorted PBMC replicate got 300 ng genomic DNA, tens of thousands of genomes. The sequencing of unsorted PBMC DNA took place on ten immunoSEQ deep assay plates. TCRdb's copy holds only in-frame clones and misses some; the assay was immunoSEQ multiplex PCR. The sample carries 400,000 to 600,000 clones, 60% to 80% recorded once. With unsorted samples, genomic DNA was obtained from 100 million or so PBMCs.

Sequences were obtained from PBMCs. The V gene is TRBV2, the J gene TRBJ1-5; D is possibly TRBD1 (6 bases). The clonotype was recovered from a woman aged 35 to 49 in good health. Some clones in this sample may be carry-over from other donors' samples. The CDR3 region is CASGGGAYNQPQHF. CDR3 nucleotide sequence: TGTGCCAGCGGGGGGGGCGCGTACAATCAGCCCCAGCATTTT.